This TCR beta chain was documented in a study of blood T cell repertoires in COVID-19. Study-level information: Sites across the United States, Italy and Spain contributed samples from acute and convalescent COVID-19. From T cells, B-cell-depleted T cells, or PBMCs came the material, which was cDNA or gDNA.

Patients in Seattle were enrolled during active infection, then followed longitudinally. CDR3 length equals 14 residues. Germline loops: CDR1 GTSNPN, CDR2 SVGIG (reference sequence). J gave up 4 bases and V 5 bases, and 8 bases lay outside the gene matches. Authors' data handling: Using reference gene primer amplification, nucleated cell counts were estimated. Using immunoSEQ multiplex PCR, the repertoire was profiled, and TCRdb retains in-frame clones only, with some absent. The DNA gave D and trimming, while V, J and clone size come from that table. Among about 64,000 clones, around four fifths were seen once, and the ten largest hold approximately 15%.

The V call is TRBV30, the J call TRBJ2-7, with 10 bases aligning to TRBD1. Sequenced: peripheral blood. The sequence was obtained from a man between 60 and 75 years old with COVID-19, enrolled during active disease. The CDR3 DNA reads TGTGCCTGGCAAGACAGGACAGGGGGTTACGAGCAGTACTTC. Its translation: CAWQDRTGGYEQYF.